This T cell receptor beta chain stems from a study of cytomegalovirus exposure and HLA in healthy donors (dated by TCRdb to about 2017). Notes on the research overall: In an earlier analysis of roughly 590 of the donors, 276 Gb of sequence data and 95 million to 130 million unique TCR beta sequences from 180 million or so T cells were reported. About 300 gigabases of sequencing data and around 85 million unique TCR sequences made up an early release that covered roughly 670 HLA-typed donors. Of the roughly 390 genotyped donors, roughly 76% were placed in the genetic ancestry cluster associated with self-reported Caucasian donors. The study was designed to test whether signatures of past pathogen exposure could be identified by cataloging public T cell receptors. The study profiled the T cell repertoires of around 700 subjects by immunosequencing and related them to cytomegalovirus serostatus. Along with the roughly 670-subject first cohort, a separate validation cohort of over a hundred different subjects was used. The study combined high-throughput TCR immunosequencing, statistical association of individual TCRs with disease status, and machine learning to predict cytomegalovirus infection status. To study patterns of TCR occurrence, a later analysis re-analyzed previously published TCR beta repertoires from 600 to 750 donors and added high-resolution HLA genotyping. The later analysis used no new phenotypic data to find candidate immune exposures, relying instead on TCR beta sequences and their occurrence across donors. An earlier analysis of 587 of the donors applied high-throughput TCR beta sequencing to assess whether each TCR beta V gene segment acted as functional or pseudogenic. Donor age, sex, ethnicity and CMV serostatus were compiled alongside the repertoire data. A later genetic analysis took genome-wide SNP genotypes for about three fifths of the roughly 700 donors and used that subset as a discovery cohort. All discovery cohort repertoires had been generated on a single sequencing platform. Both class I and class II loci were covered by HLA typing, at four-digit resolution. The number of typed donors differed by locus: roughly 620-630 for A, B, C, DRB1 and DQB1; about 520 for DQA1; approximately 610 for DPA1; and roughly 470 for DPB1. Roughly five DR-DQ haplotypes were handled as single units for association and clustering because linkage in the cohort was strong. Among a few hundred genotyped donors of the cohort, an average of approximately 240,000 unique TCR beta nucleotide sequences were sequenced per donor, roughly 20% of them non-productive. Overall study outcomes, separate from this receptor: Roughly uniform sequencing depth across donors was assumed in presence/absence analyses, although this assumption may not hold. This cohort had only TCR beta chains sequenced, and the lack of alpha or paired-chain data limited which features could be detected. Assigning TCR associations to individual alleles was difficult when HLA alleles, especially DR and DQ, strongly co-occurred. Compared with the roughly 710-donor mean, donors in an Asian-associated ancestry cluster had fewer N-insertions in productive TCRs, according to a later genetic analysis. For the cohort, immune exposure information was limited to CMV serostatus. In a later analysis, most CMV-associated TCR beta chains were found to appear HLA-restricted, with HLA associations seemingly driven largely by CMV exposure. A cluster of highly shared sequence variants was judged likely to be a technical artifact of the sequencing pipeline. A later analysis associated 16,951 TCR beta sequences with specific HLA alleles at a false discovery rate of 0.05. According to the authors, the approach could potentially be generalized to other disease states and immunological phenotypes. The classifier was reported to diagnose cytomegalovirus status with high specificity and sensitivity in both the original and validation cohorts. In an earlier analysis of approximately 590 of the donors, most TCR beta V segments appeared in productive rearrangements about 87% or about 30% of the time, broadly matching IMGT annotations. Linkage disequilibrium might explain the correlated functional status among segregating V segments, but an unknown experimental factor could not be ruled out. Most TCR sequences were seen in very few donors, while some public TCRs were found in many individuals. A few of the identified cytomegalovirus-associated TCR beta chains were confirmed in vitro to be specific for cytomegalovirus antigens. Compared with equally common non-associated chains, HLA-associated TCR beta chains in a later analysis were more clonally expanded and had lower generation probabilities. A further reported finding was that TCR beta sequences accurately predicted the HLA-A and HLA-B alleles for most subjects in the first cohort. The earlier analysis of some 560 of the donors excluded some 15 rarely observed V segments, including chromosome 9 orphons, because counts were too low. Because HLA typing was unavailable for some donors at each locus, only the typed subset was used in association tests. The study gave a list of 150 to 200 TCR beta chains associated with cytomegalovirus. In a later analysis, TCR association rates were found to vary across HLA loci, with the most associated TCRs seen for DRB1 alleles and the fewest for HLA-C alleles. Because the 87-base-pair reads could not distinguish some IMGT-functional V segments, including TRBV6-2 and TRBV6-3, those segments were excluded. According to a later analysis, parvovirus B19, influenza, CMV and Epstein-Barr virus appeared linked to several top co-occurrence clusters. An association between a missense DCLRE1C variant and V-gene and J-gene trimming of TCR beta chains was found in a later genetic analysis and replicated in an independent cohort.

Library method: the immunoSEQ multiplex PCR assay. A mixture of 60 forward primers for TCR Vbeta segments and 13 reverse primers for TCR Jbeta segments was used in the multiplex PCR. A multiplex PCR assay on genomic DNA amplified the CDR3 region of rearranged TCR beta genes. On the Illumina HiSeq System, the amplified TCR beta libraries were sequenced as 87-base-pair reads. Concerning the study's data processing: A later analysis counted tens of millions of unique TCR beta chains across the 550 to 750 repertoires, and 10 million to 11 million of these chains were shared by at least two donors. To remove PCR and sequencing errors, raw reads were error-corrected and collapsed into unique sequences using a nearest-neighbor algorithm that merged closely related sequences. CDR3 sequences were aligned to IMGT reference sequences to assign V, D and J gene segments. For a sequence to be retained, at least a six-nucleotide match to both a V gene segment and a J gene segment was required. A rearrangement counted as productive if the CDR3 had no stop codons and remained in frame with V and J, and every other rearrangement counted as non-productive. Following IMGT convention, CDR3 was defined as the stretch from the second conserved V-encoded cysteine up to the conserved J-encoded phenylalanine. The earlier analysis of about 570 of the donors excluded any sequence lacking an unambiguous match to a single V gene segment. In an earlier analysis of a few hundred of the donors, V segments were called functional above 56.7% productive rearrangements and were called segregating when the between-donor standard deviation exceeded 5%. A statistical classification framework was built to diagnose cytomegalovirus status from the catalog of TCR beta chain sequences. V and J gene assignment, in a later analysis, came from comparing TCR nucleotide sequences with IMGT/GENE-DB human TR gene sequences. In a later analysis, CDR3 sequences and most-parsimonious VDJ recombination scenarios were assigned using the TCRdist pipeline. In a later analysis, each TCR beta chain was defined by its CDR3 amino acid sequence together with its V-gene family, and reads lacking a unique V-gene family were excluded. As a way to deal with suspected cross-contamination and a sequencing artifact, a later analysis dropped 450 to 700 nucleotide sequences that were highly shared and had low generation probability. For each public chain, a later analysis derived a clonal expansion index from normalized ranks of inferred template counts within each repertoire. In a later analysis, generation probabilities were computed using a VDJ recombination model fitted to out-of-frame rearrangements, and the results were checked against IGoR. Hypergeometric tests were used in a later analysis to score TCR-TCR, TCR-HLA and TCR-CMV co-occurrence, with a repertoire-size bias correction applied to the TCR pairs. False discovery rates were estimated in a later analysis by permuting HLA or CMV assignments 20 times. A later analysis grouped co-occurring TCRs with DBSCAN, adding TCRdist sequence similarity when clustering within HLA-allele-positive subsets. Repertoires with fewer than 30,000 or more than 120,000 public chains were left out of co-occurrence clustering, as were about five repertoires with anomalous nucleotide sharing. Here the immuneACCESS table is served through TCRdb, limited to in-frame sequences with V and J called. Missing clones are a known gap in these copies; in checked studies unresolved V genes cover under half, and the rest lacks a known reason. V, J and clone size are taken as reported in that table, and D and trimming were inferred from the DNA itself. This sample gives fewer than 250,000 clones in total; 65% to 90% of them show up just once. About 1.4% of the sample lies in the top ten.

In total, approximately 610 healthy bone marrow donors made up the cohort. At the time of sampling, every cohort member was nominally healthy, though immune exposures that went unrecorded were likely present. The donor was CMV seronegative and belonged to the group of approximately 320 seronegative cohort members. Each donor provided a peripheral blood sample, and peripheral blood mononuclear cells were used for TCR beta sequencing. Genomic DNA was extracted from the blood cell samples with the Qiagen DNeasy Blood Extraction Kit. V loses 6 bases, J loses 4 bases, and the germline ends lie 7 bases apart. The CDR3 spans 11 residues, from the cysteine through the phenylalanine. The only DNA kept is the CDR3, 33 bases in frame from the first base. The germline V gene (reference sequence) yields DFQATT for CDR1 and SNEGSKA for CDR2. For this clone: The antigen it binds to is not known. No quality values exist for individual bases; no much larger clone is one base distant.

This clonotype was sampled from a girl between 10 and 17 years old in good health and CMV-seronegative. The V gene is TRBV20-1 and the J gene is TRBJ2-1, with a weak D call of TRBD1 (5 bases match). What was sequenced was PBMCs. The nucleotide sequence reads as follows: TGCAGTGCCCAGGGTTACAATGAGCAGTTCTTC. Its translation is CSAQGYNEQFF.